Listed below are T cell receptor beta chains from one sample, sequenced in a study of breast tumors, draining lymph nodes, adjacent tissues. TCRdb fed the multiplex PCR reads into MiXCR, producing one record per CDR3 protein. The sample holds approximately 6,900 distinct CDR3 sequences, roughly two fifths seen once. The specimen sequenced was tumor-adjacent breast tissue. The source of these receptors is a female donor with breast cancer. Some clones in this sample may be carry-over from other donors' samples. The CDR3 runs from the conserved cysteine through the conserved F or W. Each record gives: J gene, V gene, CDR3 protein.

TRBJ1-1,TRBV6-6,CASTPMNTEAFF
TRBJ2-1,TRBV11-3,CASSRNAINEQFF
TRBJ1-5,TRBV6-2/TRBV6-3,CASSYEGENQPQHF
TRBJ2-7,TRBV11-2,CASSLAQGNEQYF
TRBJ1-6,TRBV28,CASSSGTNNSPLHF
TRBJ2-1,TRBV7-9,CASSQTTSSYNEQFF
TRBJ2-7,TRBV24-1,CATSDLQAQGCYEQYF
TRBJ2-1,TRBV6-2/TRBV6-3,CASSLEVAGVYNEQFF
TRBJ1-5,TRBV9,CASSVDGANQPQHF
TRBJ1-3,TRBV4-3,CASSQDQGPTSGNTIYF
TRBJ2-3,TRBV6-2/TRBV6-3,CASSYSLREPTDTQYF
TRBJ2-3,TRBV10-3,CATSGGLSGADTQYF
TRBJ1-5,TRBV25-1,CASSEGQGAGQPQHF
TRBJ2-3,TRBV6-5,CASSSSGGPTDTQYF
TRBJ2-1,TRBV10-3,CAISLAGGPKQFF
TRBJ2-5,TRBV2,CASSGEETQYF
TRBJ2-7,TRBV30,CAWSVLGGLGEQYF
TRBJ2-3,TRBV14,CASSPGPTGGQYF
TRBJ1-4,TRBV6-5,CASSYGQGSEKLFF
TRBJ1-2,TRBV6-2/TRBV6-3,CASSYGVDGYTF
TRBJ2-7,TRBV30,CAWRGTSGHSYEQYF
TRBJ2-5,TRBV12-3/TRBV12-4,CASKTGGAPGETQYF
TRBJ1-1,TRBV20-1,CSARDQRLWEGYTEAFF
TRBJ1-2,TRBV5-1,CASTSEPGAFRGYTF
TRBJ1-1,TRBV12-3/TRBV12-4,CASSWGGNTEAFF
TRBJ1-2,TRBV25-1,CASQGQKYNYGYTF
TRBJ2-1,TRBV5-6,CASRVIDSYNEQFF
TRBJ2-5,TRBV29-1,CSVTSGSGGETQYF
TRBJ1-6,TRBV7-8,CASSLVQGVESPLHF
TRBJ2-7,TRBV11-2,CASSLGTSGSNPYEQYF
TRBJ2-1,TRBV5-4,CASSVFGRGSYNEQFF
TRBJ1-3,TRBV9,CASSGTGRELSGNTIYF
TRBJ2-1,TRBV2,CASSEARLASNEQFF